This T cell receptor beta chain was obtained from a study of cytomegalovirus exposure and HLA in healthy donors. Of note for this clone: Its antigen is not identified.

Study outcomes and limitations: Confirmation in vitro established that a few CMV-associated chains were specific for CMV antigens. In a later analysis, CMV-associated beta chains were mostly HLA-associated, it appeared.

Vbeta (60) and Jbeta (13) primers were used in the PCR. Produced via immunoSEQ multiplex PCR; TCRdb's table is partial and in-frame only. The table lists about 88,000 clones, roughly three quarters of them singletons, with approximately 5% in the top ten. In germline, CDR1 is WNHNN, CDR2 SYGVQD (reference sequence). The length of the CDR3 is 14 residues. The V gene lost 3 bases and the J gene lost 8 bases, with 16 bases spanning the gap. Sequencing was performed on PBMCs. The V gene is TRBV10-1, the J gene TRBJ1-1; perhaps TRBD1 as D (5 bases). The clonotype was recovered from a woman aged 40 to 50 in good health and CMV-seronegative. Here the CDR3 reads CASSDQLGGAEAFF. CDR3 DNA sequence: TGCGCCAGCAGTGACCAGCTGGGGGGAGCAGAAGCTTTCTTT.